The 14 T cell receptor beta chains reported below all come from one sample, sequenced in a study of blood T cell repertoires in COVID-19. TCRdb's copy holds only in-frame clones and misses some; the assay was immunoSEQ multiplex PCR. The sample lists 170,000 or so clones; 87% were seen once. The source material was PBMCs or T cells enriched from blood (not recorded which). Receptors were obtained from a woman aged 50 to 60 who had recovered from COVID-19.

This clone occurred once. The CDR3 DNA sequence: TGTGCCAGCAGCTTAGGGACAGTCTATGGCTACACCTTC. It is translated as CASSLGTVYGYTF. The V call is TRBV7-8, the J call TRBJ1-2, with D tentatively TRBD1 (6 bases). Trimming shortened V by 1 base and J by 4 bases, and 7 bases separated the two germline ends. This CDR3 region has 13 residues. CDR1 and CDR2 (germline): SGHVS, FQNEAQ.

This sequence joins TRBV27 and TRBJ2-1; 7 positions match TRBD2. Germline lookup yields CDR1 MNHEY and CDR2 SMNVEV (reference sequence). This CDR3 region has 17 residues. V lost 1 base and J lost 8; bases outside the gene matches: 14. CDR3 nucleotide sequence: TGTGCCAGCAGTTTATTCTCGCGGGAGACTCTTGGCGATGAGCAGTTCTTC. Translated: CASSLFSRETLGDEQFF.

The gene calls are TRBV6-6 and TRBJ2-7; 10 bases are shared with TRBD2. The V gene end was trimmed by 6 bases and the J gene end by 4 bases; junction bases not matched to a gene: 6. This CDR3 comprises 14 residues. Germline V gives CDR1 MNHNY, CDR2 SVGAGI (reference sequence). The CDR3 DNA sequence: TGTGCCAGCAGCCCCCTAGCGGGAGTGTACGAGCAGTACTTC. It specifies CASSPLAGVYEQYF.

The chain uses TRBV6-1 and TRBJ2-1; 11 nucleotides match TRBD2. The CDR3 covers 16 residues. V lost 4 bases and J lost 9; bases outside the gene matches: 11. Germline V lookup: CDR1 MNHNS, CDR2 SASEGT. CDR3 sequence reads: CASSGRTSGRVSEQFF. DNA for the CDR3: TGTGCCAGCAGTGGTCGCACTAGCGGGAGAGTAAGTGAGCAGTTCTTC.

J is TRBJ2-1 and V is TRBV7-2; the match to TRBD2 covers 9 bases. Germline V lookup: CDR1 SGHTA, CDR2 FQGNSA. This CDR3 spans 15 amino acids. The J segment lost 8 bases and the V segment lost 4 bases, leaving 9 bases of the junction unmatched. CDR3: CASSSTGLAPHEQFF. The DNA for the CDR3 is TGTGCCAGCAGCTCAACGGGACTAGCTCCCCATGAGCAGTTCTTC.

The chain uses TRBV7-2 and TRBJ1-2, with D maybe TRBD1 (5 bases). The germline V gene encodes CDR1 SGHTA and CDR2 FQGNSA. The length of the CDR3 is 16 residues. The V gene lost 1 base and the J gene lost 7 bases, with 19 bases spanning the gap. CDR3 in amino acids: CASSLDPGPPGGGYTF. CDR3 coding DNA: TGTGCCAGCAGCTTAGACCCGGGACCGCCCGGGGGTGGCTACACCTTC.

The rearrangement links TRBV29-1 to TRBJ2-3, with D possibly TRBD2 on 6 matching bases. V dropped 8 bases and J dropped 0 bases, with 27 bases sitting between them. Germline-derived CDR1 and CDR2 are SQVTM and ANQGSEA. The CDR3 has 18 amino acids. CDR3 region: CSLRARTGTPPSTDTQYF. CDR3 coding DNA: TGCAGCCTTAGGGCTCGCACCGGGACTCCTCCTAGCACAGATACGCAGTATTTT.

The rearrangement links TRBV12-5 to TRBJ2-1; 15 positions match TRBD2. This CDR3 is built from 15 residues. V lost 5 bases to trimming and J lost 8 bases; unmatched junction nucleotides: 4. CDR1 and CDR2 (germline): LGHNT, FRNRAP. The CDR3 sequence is CASGRGLAGGYEQFF. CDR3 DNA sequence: TGTGCTAGTGGTCGGGGACTAGCGGGAGGTTATGAGCAGTTCTTC. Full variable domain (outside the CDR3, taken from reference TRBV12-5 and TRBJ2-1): DARVTQTPRHKVTEMGQEVTMRCQPILGHNTVFWYRQTMMQGLELLAYFRNRAPLDDSGMPKDRFSAEMPDATLATLKIQPSEPRDSAVYFCASGRGLAGGYEQFFGPGTRLTVL.

The CDR3 region has the DNA TGTGCCAGCAGCCCTTACTACCCCGGACAGGGAAACGGGGCCAACGTCCTGACTTTC. It specifies CASSPYYPGQGNGANVLTF. The J gene is TRBJ2-6, the V gene TRBV3-1 (or the pseudogene TRBV3-2); 8 bases match TRBD1. The CDR3 covers 19 residues. CDR1 LGHDT and CDR2 YNNKEL come from the germline V gene (reference sequence). Trimming removed 4 bases from V and 4 bases from J; junction bases left unmatched: 15.

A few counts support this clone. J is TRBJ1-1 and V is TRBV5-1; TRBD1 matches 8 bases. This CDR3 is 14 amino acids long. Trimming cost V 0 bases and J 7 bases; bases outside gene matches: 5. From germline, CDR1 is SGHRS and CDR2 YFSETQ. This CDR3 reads CASSLGAGGSEAFF. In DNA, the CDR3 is TGCGCCAGCAGCTTGGGCGCAGGGGGCAGTGAAGCTTTCTTT.

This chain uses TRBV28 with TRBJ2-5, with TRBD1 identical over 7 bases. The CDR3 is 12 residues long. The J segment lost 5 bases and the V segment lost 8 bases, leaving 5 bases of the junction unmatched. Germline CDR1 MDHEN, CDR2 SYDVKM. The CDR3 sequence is CASRQGQETQYF. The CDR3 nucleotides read TGTGCCAGCCGGCAGGGACAGGAGACCCAGTACTTC. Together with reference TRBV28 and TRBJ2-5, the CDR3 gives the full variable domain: DVKVTQSSRYLVKRTGEKVFLECVQDMDHENMFWYRQDPGLGLRLIYFSYDVKMKEKGDIPEGYSVSREKKERFSLILESASTNQTSMYLCASRQGQETQYFGPGTRLLVL.

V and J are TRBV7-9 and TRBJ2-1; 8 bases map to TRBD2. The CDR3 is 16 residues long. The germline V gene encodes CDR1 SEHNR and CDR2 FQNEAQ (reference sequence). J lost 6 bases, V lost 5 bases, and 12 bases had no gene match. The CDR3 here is CASSATIAGPFNEQFF. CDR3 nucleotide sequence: TGTGCCAGCAGCGCAACAATAGCGGGACCTTTCAATGAGCAGTTCTTC.

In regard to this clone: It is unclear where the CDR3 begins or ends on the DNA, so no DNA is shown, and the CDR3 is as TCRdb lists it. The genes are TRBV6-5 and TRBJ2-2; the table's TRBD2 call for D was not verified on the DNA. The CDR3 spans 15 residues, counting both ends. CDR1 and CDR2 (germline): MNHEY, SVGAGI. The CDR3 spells CASSSGSITPGSCFF.

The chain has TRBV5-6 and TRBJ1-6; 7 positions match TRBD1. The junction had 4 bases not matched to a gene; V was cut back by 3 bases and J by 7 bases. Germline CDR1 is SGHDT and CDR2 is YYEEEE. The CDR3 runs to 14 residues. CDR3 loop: CASSSDRENSPLHF. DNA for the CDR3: TGTGCCAGCAGCTCCGACAGGGAGAATTCACCCCTCCACTTT.